The following is a TCR beta chain sequence with its context. A clone one base away is much larger, so this may be a read error. The 5'RACE method, run with constant-segment primers, produced TCR alpha and TCR beta cDNA libraries (carrying sample barcodes and UMIs). TCRdb passed the 5' RACE reads through MiXCR, listing each CDR3 protein once. The table includes 450,000 or so distinct CDR3 sequences, about 20% detected once. Germline CDR1 reads DFQATT; CDR2 reads SNEGSKA (reference sequence). This CDR3 has 12 amino acids. The junction had 5 bases not matched to a gene; V was cut back by 7 bases and J by 7 bases. The source of the sample is a study of T-cell memory formation after mild COVID-19.

This chain connects TRBV20-1 to TRBJ2-7, with 12 bases aligning to TRBD2. The sequence was collected from an adult woman who had mild COVID-19 (a few samples of this study predate the infection). Cell type and time point are not known. Sequenced: PBMCs or a T cell subset sorted from them (not recorded which). The CDR3 sequence is CSGTSGTLEQYF. DNA for the CDR3: TGCAGTGGGACTAGCGGGACCTTGGAGCAGTACTTC.